This T cell receptor beta chain was documented in a study of T cell repertoires in cytomegalovirus infection. Study-wide context: Indications of both CMV infection and matching HLA type were provided by public TCR beta signatures.

Study results and caveats: Across the ex vivo response, the dominant clonotypes were HLA-C-restricted CMV-specific TCR beta clonotypes. Totalled public TCR beta family frequency picked out people who carried CMV plus the relevant HLA.

One entry per CDR3 protein results from TCRdb running MiXCR on the reads. This sample carries 300,000 to 400,000 distinct CDR3 sequences, almost 30% of them seen once, and the ten largest clones take around 20%. A remark on this clonotype: Its antigen is as yet unknown.

The sequenced sample was cultured PBMCs, obtained from culture after CMV antigen stimulation. The sequence was obtained from a human donor in good health (CMV status not recorded). Some clones in this sample may be carry-over from other donors' samples.

This CDR3 reads CASSIRRITEAFF. The CDR3 coding sequence is TGTGCCAGTAGTATCCGCAGGATCACTGAAGCTTTCTTT. The J gene is TRBJ1-1, the V gene TRBV19; D remains ambiguous. V shed 3 bases and J shed 4 bases, with 9 bases lying between them. This CDR3 has 13 residues. Germline V lookup: CDR1 LNHDA, CDR2 SQIVND (reference sequence).